This section outlines one T cell receptor (beta chain) sequence together with its context. This clonotype has at least ten counts. The clone's antigen remains unknown. Per-base quality was not reported, and no clone a single base away is much larger than it. Libraries were built with 5' RACE. TCRdb records Illumina HiSeq 2000 as the sequencer. A universal primer binding site was added through template switching, and the final cDNA carried a unique molecular identifier so that TCR cDNA molecules could be counted accurately. First-strand cDNA for TCR alpha and beta chains was synthesized from specific primers in the conserved constant-segment region. To control for contamination, each cDNA library was double barcoded with a SMART-Mk sample barcode plus Illumina barcodes. TruSeq adapter sequences, together with Illumina sample barcodes, were added in two successive PCR steps. The TCR alpha and beta cDNA libraries were sequenced on the Illumina HiSeq platform using custom primers. In the source study's methods: Raw reads were processed with MiGEC to extract unique molecular identifiers, and MiXCR was used to determine CDR3 positions. Recombination models were inferred per individual with the repgenHMM and IGoR tools using an EM algorithm. Shared clonotype analysis was performed with the tcR package in R, normalizing sharing by the product of cloneset sizes. To study raw recombination free of thymic and clonal selection effects, out-of-frame nonproductive sequences were analyzed. The public reads were quality trimmed at Q25 with fastp and then assembled into clones with MiXCR by TCRdb, keeping productive beta chains. Every entry covers one CDR3 protein and lists the most common genes and DNA from its rows. The V and J calls reflect TCRdb's pipeline rather than the authors' work. For this sample the table gives hundreds of thousands of distinct CDR3 sequences, of which 8.5% to 9% were detected only once. Roughly 0.9% of the sample is taken by the ten largest.

Only healthy Caucasian donors were included. The twin cohort comprised three pairs of female monozygotic twins, all aged about 18 to 29 years. Peripheral blood mononuclear cells were the source from which RNA for the TCR libraries was isolated. This record belongs to a study of identical twins (dated by TCRdb to the mid-2010s). Regarding the complete study: TCR alpha and beta repertoires from monozygotic twins, unrelated adults of various ages and cord blood were deep-sequenced to test whether fetal clonotypes persist. To rule out contamination, the twin experiments were replicated at different times with different library preparation protocols. Points the paper makes about the study in general: Compared with coincidental sharing between unrelated individuals, out-of-frame TCR alpha sequences shared between twins showed an excess of sequences with low generation probability. Invariant T cells such as MAIT and iNKT could partly confound zero-insertion analyses, although diverse VJ usage argued against such confounding for most clonotypes. Fewer insertions were carried by abundant cord blood beta clonotypes; a weaker similar trend was observed in young adult naive repertoires, while no such trend was observed in memory repertoires. The excess sharing between twins in beta out-of-frame sequences was weaker because fewer shared sequences reduced the signal-to-noise ratio. Conclusions relied on cross-sectional statistical analysis, since the same donors could not be followed over many years. Recombination models systematically underestimated out-of-frame TCR alpha sharing in monozygotic twins but agreed with sharing between unrelated individuals.

Trimming at the junction amounts to 4 bases on V and 0 bases on J, and the germline ends lie 10 bases apart. CDR1 MNHEY and CDR2 SMNVEV are derived from the germline V gene (reference sequence). The CDR3 has 15 amino acids, counting the end cysteine and phenylalanine. CDR3 DNA is the only sequence kept; it has 45 bases, read in frame from the first base. These data are also associated with another study on yellow fever vaccine responses in identical twins. The second study also describes: According to the authors, in identical twins the way T cells responded to vaccination appeared partly convergent and partly personalized. In the study, vaccine-responding T cell clones were precisely tracked in identical twins.

Input material: PBMCs. The V and J segments used are TRBV27 and TRBJ1-5; too little of a D gene remains to name it. The clonotype originates from a woman between 18 and 30 years old in good health. CDR3 loop: CASSSGILSNQPQHF. The DNA is TGTGCCAGCAGTTCCGGGATCCTTAGCAATCAGCCCCAGCATTTT.